The 21 T cell receptor beta chains given below trace back to one sample, sequenced in a study of cytomegalovirus exposure and HLA in healthy donors. This PCR relied on a set of 60 Vbeta primers and 13 Jbeta primers. Some clones are missing from TCRdb's copy, which holds only in-frame ones; the method was immunoSEQ multiplex PCR. The sample includes tens of thousands of clones, over 80% of them seen just once. Sequenced material: PBMCs. The origin of the receptors is a man aged 30 to 45 in good health and CMV-seronegative.

This rearrangement joins TRBV5-5 to TRBJ1-5, with 8 bases fitting TRBD1. The ends lost 0 bases at V and 2 bases at J; junction bases unmatched: 1. The germline V gene encodes CDR1 SGHKS and CDR2 YYEKEE (reference sequence). The CDR3 totals 15 residues. CDR3 protein: CASSLDRGGNQPQHF. The CDR3 region has the DNA TGTGCCAGCAGCTTGGACAGGGGGGGCAATCAGCCCCAGCATTTT.

V usage is TRBV5-1 and J usage is TRBJ1-1; 7 nucleotides match TRBD1. With 5 bases clipped from V and 2 bases from J, the junction kept 9 bases outside the gene matches. Germline CDR1 is SGHRS and CDR2 is YFSETQ. The CDR3 extends over 15 amino acids. The CDR3 region has the DNA TGCGCCAGCAGACTTATGGGACAGACTAACACTGAAGCTTTCTTT. Translation: CASRLMGQTNTEAFF.

This rearrangement joins TRBV29-1 to TRBJ1-3; unclear D gene. Trimming removed 1 base at V and 4 bases at J, with 8 bases between. The CDR3 length is 13 residues. Germline V gene lookup returns CDR1 SQVTM and CDR2 ANQGSEA. This chain's CDR3 is CSVEVAAGNTIYF. As DNA, the CDR3 is TGCAGCGTTGAAGTGGCAGCGGGAAACACCATATATTTT.

The rearrangement joins TRBV7-9 to TRBJ2-3; D is unresolved. The CDR3 has 14 residues. V lost 0 bases and J lost 4, with 8 bases in between. Germline V lookup: CDR1 SEHNR, CDR2 FQNEAQ (reference sequence). The CDR3 loop is CASSLAGFADTQYF. CDR3 coding DNA: TGTGCCAGCAGCTTAGCCGGGTTCGCAGATACGCAGTATTTT.

The chain links TRBV2 to TRBJ2-5; 14 bases line up with TRBD2. Losses at the gene ends were 6 bases for V and 5 bases for J; bases not matched to a gene: 5. The CDR3 loop spans 15 amino acids. CDR1 and CDR2 (germline): SNHLY, FYNNEI. The CDR3, as DNA: TGTGCCAGCAGCGCTCGACTAGCGGGAGGGGAGACCCAGTACTTC. It is translated as CASSARLAGGETQYF. Combining the CDR3 with reference TRBV2 and TRBJ2-5 gives the whole variable domain EPEVTQTPSHQVTQMGQEVILRCVPISNHLYFYWYRQILGQKVEFLVSFYNNEISEKSEIFDDQFSVERPDGSNFTLKIRSTKLEDSAMYFCASSARLAGGETQYFGPGTRLLVL.

The chain is built from TRBV7-2 and TRBJ1-1, with 9 bases aligning to TRBD1. The CDR3 length is 17 residues. Germline CDR1 reads SGHTA; CDR2 reads FQGNSA. V was pared by 4 bases and J by 1 base, with 10 bases of the junction left unmatched. The CDR3 DNA is TGTGCCAGCAGCTCAACCGGGACAGGGAGAGAGAACACTGAAGCTTTCTTT. It specifies CASSSTGTGRENTEAFF.

This rearrangement joins TRBV7-3 to TRBJ2-3; TRBD1 matches 9 bases. The CDR3 runs to 16 residues. CDR1 SGHTA and CDR2 FQGTGA come from the germline V gene. After removal of 2 bases from V and 5 bases from J, the junction contained 8 bases not matched to a gene. The CDR3 sequence is CASSLGDRVGEDTQYF. The CDR3 bases are TGTGCCAGCAGCTTAGGGGACAGGGTAGGAGAAGATACGCAGTATTTT.

V and J are TRBV28 and TRBJ1-5, with 11 bases fitting TRBD1. Trimming cost V 4 bases and J 6 bases; bases outside gene matches: 8. Germline V gene lookup returns CDR1 MDHEN and CDR2 SYDVKM. The CDR3 contains 16 residues. CDR3 residues: CASSYRTGGAGQPQHF. CDR3 nucleotides: TGTGCCAGCAGTTATAGGACAGGGGGCGCGGGTCAGCCCCAGCATTTT.

The genes are TRBV7-9 and TRBJ1-1, with 9 bases aligning to TRBD1. Germline V gene data show CDR1 as SEHNR and CDR2 as FQNEAQ (reference sequence). With V trimmed by 5 bases and J by 0 bases, 13 bases remained unmatched. There are 18 residues in the CDR3. CDR3 sequence (DNA): TGTGCCAGCAGCCCCTTATGGACAGGGGTTTACTTGAACACTGAAGCTTTCTTT. This codes for CASSPLWTGVYLNTEAFF.

Only a few counts were recorded for this clone. The V gene is TRBV19, the J gene TRBJ1-4; the match to TRBD1 covers 7 bases. Germline-derived CDR1 and CDR2 are LNHDA and SQIVND (reference sequence). The V and J ends lost 4 bases and 4 bases, in that order; junction bases with no gene match: 3. This CDR3 has 14 amino acids. The DNA of the CDR3 is TGTGCCAGTAGTACGGGACAGCTTAATGAAAAACTGTTTTTT. It is translated as CASSTGQLNEKLFF. Based on the CDR3 plus reference TRBV19 and TRBJ1-4, the full variable domain is DGGITQSPKYLFRKEGQNVTLSCEQNLNHDAMYWYRQDPGQGLRLIYYSQIVNDFQKGDIAEGYSVSREKKESFPLTVTSAQKNPTAFYLCASSTGQLNEKLFFGSGTQLSVL.

The genes are TRBV19 and TRBJ2-7; maybe TRBD1 (6 bases). In germline, CDR1 is LNHDA, CDR2 SQIVND (reference sequence). V lost 6 bases and J lost 4, with 19 bases in between. The CDR3 contains 15 residues. DNA of the CDR3: TGTGCCAGTAGCACCCCGGGACAAAAGTTATACGAGCAGTACTTC. Its protein product is CASSTPGQKLYEQYF.

This sequence joins TRBV6-1 and TRBJ1-5; the D gene is possibly TRBD1 (6 bases). The CDR3 consists of 20 residues. From germline, CDR1 is MNHNS and CDR2 SASEGT. V lost 1 base and J lost 7, with 29 bases in between. CDR3 sequence reads: CASSEGFSRAGEGRRQPQHF. The CDR3, as DNA: TGTGCCAGCAGTGAAGGTTTTTCTAGGGCAGGGGAGGGGAGGCGGCAGCCCCAGCATTTT.

This clone came up a few times. V gene TRBV19 combines with J gene TRBJ2-1; weak D call: TRBD2 (6 bases). The germline CDR1 and CDR2 sequences are LNHDA and SQIVND (reference sequence). Trimming removed 1 base from V and 7 bases from J, with 11 bases in between. The CDR3 extends over 14 amino acids. The CDR3 loop reads CASSIGRLENEQFF. For the CDR3, the DNA is TGTGCCAGTAGTATAGGCCGACTAGAAAATGAGCAGTTCTTC.

Only a few counts were recorded for this clone. The chain employs TRBV4-2 and TRBJ1-1, with D hard to call. Trimming cost V 0 bases and J 2 bases, with 13 bases left between them. Germline CDR1 is LGHNA and CDR2 is YNFKEQ. The CDR3 extends over 16 amino acids. CDR3: CASSQDRVGINTEAFF. The CDR3 DNA reads as TGTGCCAGCAGCCAAGATCGGGTGGGTATAAACACTGAAGCTTTCTTT.

The CDR3 reads CASSPGTGKGANYGYTF. The CDR3 DNA reads TGTGCCAGCAGCCCTGGGACAGGGAAGGGGGCTAACTATGGCTACACCTTC. The rearrangement joins TRBV9 to TRBJ1-2; 9 nucleotides align to TRBD1. Unmatched junction bases numbered 10, after V lost 4 bases and J lost 0 bases. This CDR3 has 17 residues. CDR1 SGDLS and CDR2 YYNGEE come from the germline V gene.

The genes are TRBV7-2 and TRBJ2-7, with D possibly being TRBD1 (6 bases). CDR3 length: 14 residues. CDR1 SGHTA and CDR2 FQGNSA come from the germline V gene. Deletions cut 3 bases from V and 5 bases from J, with 14 bases between. The CDR3 nucleotides are TGTGCCAGCAGCTTGGCCAGGGGCAGCCACGAGCAGTACTTC. It codes for CASSLARGSHEQYF.

This clone was found a few times. V usage is TRBV4-3 and J usage is TRBJ1-4, with 7 bases matching TRBD1. Losses at the gene ends were 4 bases for V and 3 bases for J; bases not matched to a gene: 5. The CDR3 length is 15 residues. Germline V gene sequence: CDR1 LGHNA, CDR2 YSLEER. CDR3 bases: TGCGCCAGCAGCCGCGACAGGGCGCCTAATGAAAAACTGTTTTTT. It is translated as CASSRDRAPNEKLFF.

The rearrangement joins TRBV7-8 to TRBJ2-5, with D perhaps TRBD2 (5 bases). Germline values: CDR1 SGHVS, CDR2 FQNEAQ. V lost 4 bases, J lost 3 bases, and 12 bases lay in between. The CDR3 is 14 amino acids. CDR3 coding DNA: TGTGCCAGCAGCTCCGGGATTTTCGAAGAGACCCAGTACTTC. Translated: CASSSGIFEETQYF.

This chain connects TRBV2 to TRBJ2-7; 8 nucleotides line up with TRBD2. V lost 7 bases to trimming and J lost 2 bases; unmatched junction nucleotides: 7. The germline V gene encodes CDR1 SNHLY and CDR2 FYNNEI. The CDR3 spans 14 residues. CDR3 nucleotide sequence: TGTGCCAGCATCCGTAGCGGGACTGCCTACGAGCAGTACTTC. Residues: CASIRSGTAYEQYF.

Only one count was recorded for this clone. This chain joins TRBV5-5 and TRBJ2-7; weak D call: TRBD2 (5 bases). Germline lookup yields CDR1 SGHKS and CDR2 YYEKEE (reference sequence). V shed 0 bases and J shed 3 bases, with 16 bases lying between them. This CDR3 has 16 residues. CDR3 coding DNA: TGTGCCAGCAGCTTGGAACTACTAGTTTTCAGCTACGAGCAGTACTTC. Its protein product is CASSLELLVFSYEQYF.

The chain carries TRBV4-1 and TRBJ1-5; 7 bases are a match to TRBD1. CDR3 length: 18 residues. CDR1 is MGHRA, CDR2 YSYEKL, per germline. Trimming removed 0 bases from V and 4 bases from J; junction bases left unmatched: 12. CDR3 coding DNA: TGCGCCAGCAGCCAAGAAAGAGGGGCGACAGGGAGAAATCAGCCCCAGCATTTT. Translating it yields CASSQERGATGRNQPQHF.